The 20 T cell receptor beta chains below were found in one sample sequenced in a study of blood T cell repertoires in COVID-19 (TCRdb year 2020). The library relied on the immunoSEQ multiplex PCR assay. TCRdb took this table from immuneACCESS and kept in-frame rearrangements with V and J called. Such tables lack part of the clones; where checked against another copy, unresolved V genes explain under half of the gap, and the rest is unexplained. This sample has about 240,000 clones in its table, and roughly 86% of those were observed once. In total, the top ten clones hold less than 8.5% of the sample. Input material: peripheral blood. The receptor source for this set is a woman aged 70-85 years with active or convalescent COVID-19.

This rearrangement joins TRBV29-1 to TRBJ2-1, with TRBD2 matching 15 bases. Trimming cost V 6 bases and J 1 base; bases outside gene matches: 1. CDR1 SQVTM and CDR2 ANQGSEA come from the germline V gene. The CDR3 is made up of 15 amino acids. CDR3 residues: CSVGTSGGSYNEQFF. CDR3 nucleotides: TGCAGCGTCGGGACTAGCGGGGGGTCCTACAATGAGCAGTTCTTC.

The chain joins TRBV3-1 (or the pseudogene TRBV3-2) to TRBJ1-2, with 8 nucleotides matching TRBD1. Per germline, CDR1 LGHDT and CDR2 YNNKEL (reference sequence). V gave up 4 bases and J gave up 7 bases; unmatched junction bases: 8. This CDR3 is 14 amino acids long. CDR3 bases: TGTGCCAGCAGCCCCTTTGGGACAGGATCTGGCTACACCTTC. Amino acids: CASSPFGTGSGYTF.

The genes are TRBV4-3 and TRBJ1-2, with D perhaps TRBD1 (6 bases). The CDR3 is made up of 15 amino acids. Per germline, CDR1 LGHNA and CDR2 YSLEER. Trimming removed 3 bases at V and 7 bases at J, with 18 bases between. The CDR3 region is CASSQSHRAAGGYTF. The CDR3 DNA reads TGCGCCAGCAGCCAGTCACACAGGGCCGCCGGTGGCTACACCTTC.

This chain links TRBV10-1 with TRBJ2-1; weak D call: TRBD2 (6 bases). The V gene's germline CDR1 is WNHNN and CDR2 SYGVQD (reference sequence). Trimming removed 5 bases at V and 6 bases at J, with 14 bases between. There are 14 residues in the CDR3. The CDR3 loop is CASSRASVPNEQFF. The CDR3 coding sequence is TGCGCCAGCAGTCGGGCTAGCGTCCCCAATGAGCAGTTCTTC.

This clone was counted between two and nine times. In DNA, the CDR3 is TGTGCCAGCTCATGGACTTTAACCGAGCAGTACTTC. As protein: CASSWTLTEQYF. V and J are TRBV18 and TRBJ2-7, with D tentatively TRBD2 (5 bases). The V end was cut by 5 bases, the J end by 6 bases, with 11 bases between. The CDR3 is 12 residues long. Germline V gives CDR1 KGHSH, CDR2 LQKENI.

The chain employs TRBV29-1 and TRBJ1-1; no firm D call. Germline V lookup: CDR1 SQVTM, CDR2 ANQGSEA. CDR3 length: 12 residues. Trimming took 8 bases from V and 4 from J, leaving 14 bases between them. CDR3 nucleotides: TGCAGCTTTATTGGCTTGCCCACTGAAGCTTTCTTT. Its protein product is CSFIGLPTEAFF.

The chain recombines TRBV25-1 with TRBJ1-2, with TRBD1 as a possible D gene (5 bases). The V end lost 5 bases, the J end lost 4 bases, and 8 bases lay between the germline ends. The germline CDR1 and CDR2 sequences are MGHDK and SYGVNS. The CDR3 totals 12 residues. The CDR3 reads CASSRQSYGYTF. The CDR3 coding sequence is TGTGCCAGCAGTAGACAGTCCTATGGCTACACCTTC.

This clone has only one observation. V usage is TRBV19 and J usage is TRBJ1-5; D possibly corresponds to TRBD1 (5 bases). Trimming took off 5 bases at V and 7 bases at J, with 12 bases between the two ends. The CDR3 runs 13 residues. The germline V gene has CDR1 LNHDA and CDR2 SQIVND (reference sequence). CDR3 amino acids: CASSAGGGQPQHF. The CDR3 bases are TGTGCCAGTAGTGCGGGGGGGGGACAGCCCCAGCATTTT.

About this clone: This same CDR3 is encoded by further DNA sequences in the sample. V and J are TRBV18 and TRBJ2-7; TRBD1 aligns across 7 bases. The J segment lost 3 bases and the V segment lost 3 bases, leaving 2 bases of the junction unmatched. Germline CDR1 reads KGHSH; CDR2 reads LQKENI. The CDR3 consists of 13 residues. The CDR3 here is CASSPQGDYEQYF. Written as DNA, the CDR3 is TGTGCCAGCTCACCTCAGGGGGACTACGAGCAGTACTTC.

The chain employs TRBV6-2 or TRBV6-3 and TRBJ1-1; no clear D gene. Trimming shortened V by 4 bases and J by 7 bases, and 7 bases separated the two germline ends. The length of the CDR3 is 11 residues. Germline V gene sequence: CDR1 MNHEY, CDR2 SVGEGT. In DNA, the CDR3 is TGTGCCAGCAGTTGGGCACTTGAAGCTTTCTTT. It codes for CASSWALEAFF.

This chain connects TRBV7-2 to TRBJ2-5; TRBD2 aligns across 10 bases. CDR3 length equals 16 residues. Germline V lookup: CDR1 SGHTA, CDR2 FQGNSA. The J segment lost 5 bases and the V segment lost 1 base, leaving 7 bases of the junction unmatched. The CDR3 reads CASSLEIAGGVETQYF. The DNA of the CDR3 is TGTGCCAGCAGCTTAGAGATAGCGGGGGGAGTGGAGACCCAGTACTTC.

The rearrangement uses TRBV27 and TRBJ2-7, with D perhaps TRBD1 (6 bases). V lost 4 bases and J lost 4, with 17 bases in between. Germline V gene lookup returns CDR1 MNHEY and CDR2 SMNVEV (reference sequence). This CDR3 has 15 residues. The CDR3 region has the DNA TGTGCCAGCAGTTCCTACAGGGAAGGCTCGTACGAGCAGTACTTC. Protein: CASSSYREGSYEQYF.

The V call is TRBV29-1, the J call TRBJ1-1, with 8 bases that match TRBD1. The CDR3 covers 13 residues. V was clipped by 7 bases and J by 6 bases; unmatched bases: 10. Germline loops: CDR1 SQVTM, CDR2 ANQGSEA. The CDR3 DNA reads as TGCAGCGGCCGGGACAGGATTATAGCTGAAGCTTTCTTT. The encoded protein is CSGRDRIIAEAFF. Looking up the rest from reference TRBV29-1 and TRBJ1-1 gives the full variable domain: SAVISQKPSRDICQRGTSLTIQCQVDSQVTMMFWYRQQPGQSLTLIATANQGSEATYESGFVIDKFPISRPNLTFSTLTVSNMSPEDSSIYLCSGRDRIIAEAFFGQGTRLTVV.

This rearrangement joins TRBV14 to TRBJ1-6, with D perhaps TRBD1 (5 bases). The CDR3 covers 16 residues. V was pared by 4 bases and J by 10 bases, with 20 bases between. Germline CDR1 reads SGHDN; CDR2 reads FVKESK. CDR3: CASSLGGGGAWSPLHF. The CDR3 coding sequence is TGTGCCAGCAGCCTGGGGGGGGGAGGTGCATGGTCACCCCTCCACTTT. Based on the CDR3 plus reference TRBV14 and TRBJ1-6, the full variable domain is EAGVTQFPSHSVIEKGQTVTLRCDPISGHDNLYWYRRVMGKEIKFLLHFVKESKQDESGMPNNRFLAERTGGTYSTLKVQPAELEDSGVYFCASSLGGGGAWSPLHFGNGTRLTVT.

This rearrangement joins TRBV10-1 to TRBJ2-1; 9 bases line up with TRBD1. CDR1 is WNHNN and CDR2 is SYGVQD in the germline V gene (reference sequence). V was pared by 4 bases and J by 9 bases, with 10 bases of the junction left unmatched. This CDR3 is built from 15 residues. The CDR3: CASSGNRGPRSEQFF. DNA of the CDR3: TGCGCCAGCAGTGGGAACAGGGGGCCAAGGAGTGAGCAGTTCTTC.

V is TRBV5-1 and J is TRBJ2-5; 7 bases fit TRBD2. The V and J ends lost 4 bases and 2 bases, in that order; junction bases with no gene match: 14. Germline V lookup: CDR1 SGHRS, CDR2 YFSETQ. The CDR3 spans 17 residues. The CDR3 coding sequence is TGCGCCAGCAGCCCCAACGGGGCGGGGGTAGGACAAGAGACCCAGTACTTC. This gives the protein CASSPNGAGVGQETQYF.

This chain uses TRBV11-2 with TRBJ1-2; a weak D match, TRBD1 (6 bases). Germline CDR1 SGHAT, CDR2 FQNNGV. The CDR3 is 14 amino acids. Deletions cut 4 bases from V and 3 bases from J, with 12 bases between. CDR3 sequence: CASSSNQGYYGYTF. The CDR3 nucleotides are TGTGCCAGCAGCTCGAATCAGGGGTACTATGGCTACACCTTC.

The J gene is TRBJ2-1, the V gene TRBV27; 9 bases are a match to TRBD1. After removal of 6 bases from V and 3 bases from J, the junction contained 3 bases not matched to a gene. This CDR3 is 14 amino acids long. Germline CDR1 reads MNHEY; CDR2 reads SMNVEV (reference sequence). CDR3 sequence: CASSWDRDYNEQFF. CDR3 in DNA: TGTGCCAGCAGCTGGGACAGGGACTACAATGAGCAGTTCTTC.

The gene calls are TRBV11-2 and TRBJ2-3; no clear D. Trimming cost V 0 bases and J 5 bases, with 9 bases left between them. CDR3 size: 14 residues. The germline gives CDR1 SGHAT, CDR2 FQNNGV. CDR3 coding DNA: TGTGCCAGCAGCTTAGATGGGCCAGTAGATACGCAGTATTTT. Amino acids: CASSLDGPVDTQYF.

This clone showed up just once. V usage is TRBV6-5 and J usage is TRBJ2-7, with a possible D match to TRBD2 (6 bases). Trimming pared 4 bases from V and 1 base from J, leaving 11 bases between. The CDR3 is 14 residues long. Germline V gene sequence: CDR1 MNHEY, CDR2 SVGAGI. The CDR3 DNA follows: TGTGCCAGCAGTTCCCGGGGGATATCCTACGAGCAGTACTTC. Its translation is CASSSRGISYEQYF.